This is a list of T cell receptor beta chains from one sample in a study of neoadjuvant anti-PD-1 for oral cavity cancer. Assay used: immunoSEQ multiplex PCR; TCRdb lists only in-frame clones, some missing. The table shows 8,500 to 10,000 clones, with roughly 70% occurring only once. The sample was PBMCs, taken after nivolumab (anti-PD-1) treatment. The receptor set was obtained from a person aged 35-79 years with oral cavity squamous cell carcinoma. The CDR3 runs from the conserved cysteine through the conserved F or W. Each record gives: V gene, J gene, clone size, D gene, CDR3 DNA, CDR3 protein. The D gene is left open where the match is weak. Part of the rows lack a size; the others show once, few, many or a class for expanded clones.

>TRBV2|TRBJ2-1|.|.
TGTGCCAGCAGGAGGACGGATCTCGTGGGTGAGCAGTTCTTC
CASRRTDLVGEQFF
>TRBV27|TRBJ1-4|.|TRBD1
TGTGCCAGCAGCAAGGACAGGGTCAGTGAAAAACTGTTTTTT
CASSKDRVSEKLFF
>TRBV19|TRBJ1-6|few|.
TGTGCCAGTAGTATAATCCGGGACGGATCACCCCTCCACTTT
CASSIIRDGSPLHF
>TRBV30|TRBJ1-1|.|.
TGTGCCTGGAGTGTTTTGGAGGGCACTGAAGCTTTCTTT
CAWSVLEGTEAFF
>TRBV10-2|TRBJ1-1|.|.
TGCGCCAGCAGCAGGGCTTGGGACGACGCTTTCTTT
CASSRAWDDAFF
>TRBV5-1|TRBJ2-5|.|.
TGCGCCAGCAGCGCGGCCGGGAGCCAAGAGACCCAGTACTTC
CASSAAGSQETQYF
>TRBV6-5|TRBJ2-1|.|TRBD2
TGTGCCAGCAGGCCGACTAGCGGGCTCTACAATGAGCAGTTCTTC
CASRPTSGLYNEQFF
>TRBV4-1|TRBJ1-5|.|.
TGCGCCAGCAGCCAAGATCTATCGGGGTATCAGCCCCAGCATTTT
CASSQDLSGYQPQHF
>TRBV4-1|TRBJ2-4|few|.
TGCGCCAGCAGCCAAGTAGAGAAGTTCCCCAAAAACATTCAGTACTTC
CASSQVEKFPKNIQYF
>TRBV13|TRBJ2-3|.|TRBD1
TGTGCCAGCAGCCCCTTTCCGGGACAGGGGGCCACAGATACGCAGTATTTT
CASSPFPGQGATDTQYF
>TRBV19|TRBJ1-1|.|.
TGTGCCAGTAGTATATTGGCAGGTTCGCTGGAAGCTTTCTTT
CASSILAGSLEAFF
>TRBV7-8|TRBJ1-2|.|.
TGTGCCAGCAGCTTAGGAGAACCCGGGAACTATGGCTACACCTTC
CASSLGEPGNYGYTF
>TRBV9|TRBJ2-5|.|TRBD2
TGTGCCAGCAGCGTAGACACTAGCGGGTCTGTAGAGACCCAGTACTTC
CASSVDTSGSVETQYF
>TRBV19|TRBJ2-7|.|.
TGTGCCAGTAGCGACATCAGCTCCTACGAGCAGTACTTC
CASSDISSYEQYF
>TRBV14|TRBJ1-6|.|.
TGTGCCAGCAGCCGTGAGGCGGGGAGATATTCACCCCTCCACTTT
CASSREAGRYSPLHF
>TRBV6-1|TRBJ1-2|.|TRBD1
TGTGCCAGCAGTGCGCGGTCAGGGGGCTCGAACTATGGCTACACCTTC
CASSARSGGSNYGYTF
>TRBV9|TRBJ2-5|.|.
TGTGCCAGCAGCGTATCCGGGACATCCGATCGGGAGACCCAGTACTTC
CASSVSGTSDRETQYF
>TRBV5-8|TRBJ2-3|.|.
TGTGCCAGCAGCTTGGAAAGGGCTACCACAGATACGCAGTATTTT
CASSLERATTDTQYF
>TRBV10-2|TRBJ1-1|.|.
TGCGCCAGCAGTGAGACTCGACAGGCCACTAAAGCTTTCTTT
CASSETRQATKAFF
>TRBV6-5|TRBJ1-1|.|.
TGTGCCAGCAGGAGGACAGCAACGGGGGACACTGAAGCTTTCTTT
CASRRTATGDTEAFF
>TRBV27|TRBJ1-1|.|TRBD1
TGTGCCAGCAACGACAGGGGCATGAACACTGAAGCTTTCTTT
CASNDRGMNTEAFF
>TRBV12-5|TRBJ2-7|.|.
TGTGCTAGTGGTTTGGGTTTCGGAGGATGGCAGTACTTC
CASGLGFGGWQYF
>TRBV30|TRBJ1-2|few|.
TGTGCCTGGAAGGGAGGGGCACAAAACTATGGCTACACCTTC
CAWKGGAQNYGYTF
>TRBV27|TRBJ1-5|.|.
TGTGCCAGCAGTTTGGGGAATCAGCCCCAGCATTTT
CASSLGNQPQHF
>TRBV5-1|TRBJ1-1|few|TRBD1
TGCGCCAGCAGCCCCTCCGAGGGGACAGGGAGTTTTTTTAACACTGAAGCTTTCTTT
CASSPSEGTGSFFNTEAFF
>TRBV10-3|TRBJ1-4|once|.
TGTGCCATCAGTGATGATGGACTGTTAAAACTGTTTTTT
CAISDDGLLKLFF
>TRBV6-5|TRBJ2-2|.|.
TGTGCCAGCAGATCCCTCAGTACCGGGGAGCTGTTTTTT
CASRSLSTGELFF
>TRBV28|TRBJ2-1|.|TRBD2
TGTGCCGGCCGGACTAGCGGGTACAATGAGCAGTTCTTC
CAGRTSGYNEQFF
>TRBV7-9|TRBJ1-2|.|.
TGTGCCAGCAGCGGACAGTCCCCCGCCTATGGCTACACCTTC
CASSGQSPAYGYTF
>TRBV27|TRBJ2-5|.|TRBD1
TGTGCCAGCAGTTCCGGGACAGGGAGAGGGGGGAGGACCCAGTACTTC
CASSSGTGRGGRTQYF
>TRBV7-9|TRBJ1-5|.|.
TGTGCCAGCAGCATTCTCAAGGATCAGCCCCAGCATTTT
CASSILKDQPQHF
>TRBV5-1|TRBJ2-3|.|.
TGCGCCAGCAGCCCGGGCAGCGGATCTAGCACAGATACGCAGTATTTT
CASSPGSGSSTDTQYF
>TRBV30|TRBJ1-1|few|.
TGTGCCTGGAGGTTCCGGGACACTCGTATGAACACTGAAGCTTTCTTT
CAWRFRDTRMNTEAFF
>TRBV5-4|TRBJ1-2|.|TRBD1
TGTGCCAGCAGGCCCGGGACAGGGGGCGATGGCTACACCTTC
CASRPGTGGDGYTF
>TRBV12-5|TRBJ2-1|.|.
TGTGCTAGTGGTTTGTCCCAGGGCAGGGACAATGAGCAGTTCTTC
CASGLSQGRDNEQFF
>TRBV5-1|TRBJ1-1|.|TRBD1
TGCGCCAGCAGCCCATGGACAGGGGGTGAAGCTTTCTTT
CASSPWTGGEAFF
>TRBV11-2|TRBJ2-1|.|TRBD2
TGTGCCAGCAGCCCGTCCGGGACTACCTACAATGAGCAGTTCTTC
CASSPSGTTYNEQFF
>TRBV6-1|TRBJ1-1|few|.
TGTGCCAGCAGTGTGGGCCTTCGGAACACTGAAGCTTTCTTT
CASSVGLRNTEAFF
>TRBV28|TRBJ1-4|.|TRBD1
TGTGCCAGCAGGCCTTCAGGGGGCATGGAAAAACTGTTTTTT
CASRPSGGMEKLFF
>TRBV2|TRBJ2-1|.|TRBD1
TGTGCCAGCGAAAAGGGGGCTAGCAATGAGCAGTTCTTC
CASEKGASNEQFF